This record looks at one TCR beta chain sequence and its context. Its specificity is not known. An assay was performed, and its level was deep. Authors' analysis steps: Owing to the provision of junction-only sequences devoid of quality scores by immunoSEQ, filtering differed. The data were produced by immunoSEQ multiplex PCR, yet TCRdb's version contains in-frame clones alone and is incomplete. The DNA gave D and trimming, while V, J and clone size come from that table. The table has roughly 2,300,000 clones, under 95% seen once. The sample comes from a study of shared clonotypes between healthy human individuals. Broader study findings: Clonotypes shared by all four sorted-subset donors had higher generation probabilities than non-shared clonotypes. Large depth notwithstanding, sorted-subset sequencing proved incomplete by rarefaction.

V lost 2 bases and J 6 bases, leaving 11 bases between the germline ends. Germline loops: CDR1 SGHTA, CDR2 FQGNSA. This CDR3 contains 15 residues. The chain combines TRBV7-2 with TRBJ1-6; no definite D call. This receptor was identified in a man aged 18 to 29 in good health. Some clones in this sample may be carry-over from other donors' samples. Material: naive CD4+ T cells from PBMCs. Indicated subset: CD45RA+ positively selected. The CDR3 nucleotides read TGTGCCAGCAGCTTACCTACATCGGGTAATTCACCCCTCCACTTT. Translating it yields CASSLPTSGNSPLHF.